The TCR beta chain under discussion was sequenced for a study of human thymus T cells. Study-wide results and limits: Both thymic and peripheral blood repertoires showed apparently biased V and J usage. Unrelated people showed highly overlapping thymic repertoires, related research reported.

Note on this clone: Its cognate antigen is unknown.

Sequenced by immunoSEQ multiplex PCR; TCRdb stores in-frame clones only, minus some. Here the sample spans about 78,000 clones, nearly 98% being singletons. Corrective cardiac surgery supplied the resected thymus tissue. Having surgery to correct congenital heart defects, healthy Finnish infants acted as the donors. Sequencing was carried out using thymus tissue. The clonotype originates from a boy less than two years old with a congenital heart defect but otherwise immunologically healthy.

The CDR3 DNA is TGTGCCACCAGCAGAGAGGGGAGGAGACAGGTAAAACTGTCAATGAACACTGAAGCTTTCTTT. Protein: CATSREGRRQVKLSMNTEAFF. The V call is TRBV15, the J call TRBJ1-1, with D perhaps TRBD1 (6 bases). The CDR3 covers 21 residues. V was shortened by 0 bases and J by 0 bases, with 26 bases between the two germline ends. Germline assignment: CDR1 LNHNV and CDR2 YYDKDF (reference sequence).